This T cell receptor (beta chain) was retrieved from a study of control samples from healthy donors and cancer patients. The CDR3 length is 15 residues. With 3 bases clipped from V and 5 bases from J, the junction kept 7 bases outside the gene matches. CDR1 is SGDLS, CDR2 YYNGEE, per germline. Method: immunoSEQ multiplex PCR; TCRdb's copy keeps in-frame clones and lacks some. Found here are more than 75,000 clones, 79% of them singletons; the top ten hold over 9.5%. V usage is TRBV9 and J usage is TRBJ2-5; TRBD2 agrees at 10 bases. The clonotype comes from a woman in her thirties in good health. The sample comprised blood. CDR3 loop: CASSESGGAMETQYF. CDR3 coding DNA: TGTGCCAGCAGCGAGAGCGGGGGGGCCATGGAGACCCAGTACTTC.